A single sample gave rise to the 24 T cell receptor beta chains below, sequenced in a study of CD8 T cells in ankylosing spondylitis. MiXCR, applied by TCRdb to the 5' RACE reads, yields one record per CDR3 protein. Among 300,000 to 350,000 distinct CDR3 sequences listed, less than 25% were seen once. Sequencing was performed on blood, either unsorted or a sorted T cell fraction (not recorded which). The source of these receptors is a female donor with ankylosing spondylitis or in good health (not recorded which).

This clonotype was seen more than once but under ten times. The chain uses TRBV28 and TRBJ1-2; D is possibly TRBD1 (6 bases). V gave up 3 bases and J gave up 1 base, with 9 bases separating them. The germline gives CDR1 MDHEN, CDR2 SYDVKM. The CDR3 sequence is 14 residues long. The CDR3 coding sequence is TGTGCCAGCAGTTTGTGGGACAATAACTATGGCTACACCTTC. It is translated as CASSLWDNNYGYTF.

This chain uses TRBV12-3 or TRBV12-4 with TRBJ1-2; a weak D match, TRBD1 (6 bases). The CDR3 extends over 15 amino acids. Deletions cut 4 bases from V and 4 bases from J, with 16 bases between. CDR3 region: CASSSNREVGYGYTF. The CDR3 DNA is TGTGCCAGCAGTTCTAACAGGGAAGTCGGCTATGGCTACACCTTC.

This clonotype has ten or more counts. The chain uses TRBV19 and TRBJ1-1; possible D gene TRBD1, 5 bases. The CDR3 has 11 residues. Trimming removed 6 bases from V and 6 bases from J, with 8 bases in between. Germline V gene sequence: CDR1 LNHDA, CDR2 SQIVND (reference sequence). CDR3 sequence reads: CASRWGSEAFF. The CDR3 DNA sequence: TGTGCCAGTAGATGGGGGTCTGAAGCTTTCTTT.

This clonotype was seen only a few times. The genes are TRBV12-3 or TRBV12-4 and TRBJ2-4; TRBD1 agrees at 10 bases. CDR3 length equals 16 residues. The V gene end was trimmed by 5 bases and the J gene end by 1 base; junction bases not matched to a gene: 5. CDR3 DNA: TGTGCCAGCAGTGCCCCGGGACAGGGGGCCAAAAACATTCAGTACTTC. It encodes CASSAPGQGAKNIQYF.

Only a few counts were recorded for this clonotype. The chain joins TRBV6-1 to TRBJ1-2, with D tentatively TRBD1 (6 bases). Trimming pared 6 bases from V and 1 base from J, leaving 15 bases between. Germline V lookup: CDR1 MNHNS, CDR2 SASEGT. The CDR3 extends over 15 amino acids. The CDR3 loop reads CASSRRGRGNYGYTF. The CDR3 DNA sequence: TGTGCCAGCAGCCGCCGGGGCAGGGGTAACTATGGCTACACCTTC.

This clonotype showed up just a few times. The chain employs TRBV29-1 and TRBJ1-1; 9 bases map to TRBD1. Germline V gene lookup returns CDR1 SQVTM and CDR2 ANQGSEA. The CDR3 contains 14 residues. The J segment lost 0 bases and the V segment lost 6 bases, leaving 5 bases of the junction unmatched. Here the CDR3 reads CSVKQGAVNTEAFF. The CDR3 DNA reads as TGCAGCGTCAAACAGGGGGCGGTGAACACTGAAGCTTTCTTT.

The CDR3 DNA sequence: TGCGCCAGCAGCGGGGACGGCGTCTATGGCTACACCTTC. Translated: CASSGDGVYGYTF. The chain is built from TRBV5-1 and TRBJ1-2; D might be TRBD1 (5 bases). The CDR3 is made up of 13 amino acids. The germline V gene has CDR1 SGHRS and CDR2 YFSETQ. Trimming cost V 4 bases and J 4 bases, with 11 bases left between them.

The chain employs TRBV5-1 and TRBJ2-5; 9 bases are a match to TRBD2. This CDR3 has 14 residues. V lost 4 bases to trimming and J lost 5 bases; unmatched junction nucleotides: 6. Germline V gene lookup returns CDR1 SGHRS and CDR2 YFSETQ. The CDR3 reads CASSPQTSGETQYF. CDR3 nucleotide sequence: TGCGCCAGCAGCCCCCAGACTAGCGGTGAGACCCAGTACTTC. Looking up the rest from reference TRBV5-1 and TRBJ2-5 gives the full variable domain: KAGVTQTPRYLIKTRGQQVTLSCSPISGHRSVSWYQQTPGQGLQFLFEYFSETQRNKGNFPGRFSGRQFSNSRSEMNVSTLELGDSALYLCASSPQTSGETQYFGPGTRLLVL.

In its sample, this clonotype was seen a few times. This chain uses TRBV3-1 with TRBJ2-5; the D gene is possibly TRBD2 (6 bases). Between the trimmed V and J ends, which lost 0 bases and 4 bases, there was a span of 21 bases. This CDR3 comprises 18 residues. Germline assignment: CDR1 LGHDT and CDR2 YNNKEL (reference sequence). The CDR3 reads CASSQDLIGVGTVETQYF. Written as DNA, the CDR3 is TGTGCCAGCAGCCAAGACTTGATAGGGGTTGGGACTGTAGAGACCCAGTACTTC.

V usage is TRBV28 and J usage is TRBJ2-1, with 12 bases that match TRBD2. There are 18 residues in the CDR3. Per germline, CDR1 MDHEN and CDR2 SYDVKM. V dropped 2 bases and J dropped 2; count of bases not matched to a gene: 7. The DNA for the CDR3 is TGTGCCAGCAGTTTAAAGGCTAGCGGGAGGGCCCCCTACAATGAGCAGTTCTTC. Translated, it gives CASSLKASGRAPYNEQFF.

This rearrangement joins TRBV14 to TRBJ2-1; weak D call: TRBD2 (5 bases). Germline assignment: CDR1 SGHDN and CDR2 FVKESK. The CDR3 length is 16 residues. The V and J ends lost 4 bases and 8 bases respectively, with 21 bases between them. CDR3 sequence: CASSPRWLAGLDEQFF. The CDR3 nucleotides read TGTGCCAGCAGCCCCCGGTGGCTAGCTGGACTCGATGAGCAGTTCTTC.

This clonotype was seen more than once but under ten times. The chain couples TRBV20-1 to TRBJ2-5; 7 nucleotides agree with TRBD2. Germline loops: CDR1 DFQATT, CDR2 SNEGSKA (reference sequence). CDR3 length: 14 amino acids. Unmatched junction bases numbered 9, after V lost 5 bases and J lost 3 bases. CDR3 nucleotides: TGCAGTGCTCATAGGACTAGATTAGAAGAGACCCAGTACTTC. Translating gives CSAHRTRLEETQYF.

Many counts were recorded for this clonotype. This chain joins TRBV6-1 and TRBJ1-3; weak D call: TRBD1 (5 bases). The CDR3 is made up of 16 amino acids. Germline V gene data show CDR1 as MNHNS and CDR2 as SASEGT. Trimming stripped 5 bases from V and 4 bases from J, with 18 bases between. The chain's CDR3 is CASSLNGHRVGNTIYF. CDR3 DNA sequence: TGTGCCAGCAGTCTAAATGGACACCGTGTGGGAAACACCATATATTTT.

The chain links TRBV7-2 to TRBJ2-3; D perhaps matches TRBD2 (5 bases). The CDR3 loop spans 17 amino acids. V lost 5 bases, J lost 0 bases, and 18 bases lay in between. In germline, CDR1 is SGHTA, CDR2 FQGNSA. CDR3 DNA sequence: TGTGCCAGCAGCCCCCAGCGGTCCGGGCCGAGCACAGATACGCAGTATTTT. Amino acids: CASSPQRSGPSTDTQYF.

This clonotype was seen only a few times. The V gene is TRBV5-5, the J gene TRBJ2-3; D is unresolved. V dropped 2 bases and J dropped 6 bases, with 7 bases sitting between them. The CDR3 loop spans 12 amino acids. Looked up from germline, CDR1 is SGHKS and CDR2 is YYEKEE (reference sequence). CDR3 in amino acids: CASSFLGDTQYF. CDR3 nucleotides: TGTGCCAGCAGCTTTCTAGGGGATACGCAGTATTTT.

This chain links TRBV10-1 with TRBJ2-2; no definite D call. The CDR3 extends over 13 amino acids. V dropped 0 bases and J dropped 8 bases, with 7 bases sitting between them. Germline V gene data show CDR1 as WNHNN and CDR2 as SYGVQD (reference sequence). The CDR3 loop reads CASSESRVGELFF. The CDR3 bases are TGCGCCAGCAGTGAGTCGCGTGTTGGGGAGCTGTTTTTT.

The chain carries TRBV18 and TRBJ2-7; D perhaps matches TRBD2 (5 bases). Germline CDR1 KGHSH, CDR2 LQKENI. The length of the CDR3 is 15 residues. V was pared by 2 bases and J by 6 bases, with 17 bases between. This chain's CDR3 is CASSPRGSLQSEQYF. In nucleotides, the CDR3 is TGTGCCAGCTCACCAAGAGGGTCGTTACAATCCGAGCAGTACTTC.

This clonotype occurred a few times. The rearrangement links TRBV12-3 or TRBV12-4 to TRBJ1-5; D unresolved. CDR3 length: 13 amino acids. V lost 3 bases and J lost 7, with 10 bases in between. The CDR3 loop reads CASSFRPEQPQHF. CDR3 DNA sequence: TGTGCCAGCAGTTTTAGGCCGGAACAGCCCCAGCATTTT.

This clonotype occurred a few times. The rearrangement links TRBV5-6 to TRBJ1-5; D is undetermined. Germline lookup yields CDR1 SGHDT and CDR2 YYEEEE. This CDR3 contains 15 residues. Trimming cost V 0 bases and J 6 bases, with 13 bases left between them. CDR3 sequence (DNA): TGTGCCAGCAGCTTGGCCTATCAGAGTACTCAGCCCCAGCATTTT. Its protein product is CASSLAYQSTQPQHF.

This clonotype was recorded many times. This chain joins TRBV20-1 and TRBJ2-6; 8 bases match TRBD1. The V segment lost 6 bases and the J segment 0 bases; nucleotides outside the gene matches: 13. Per the germline V gene, CDR1 is DFQATT and CDR2 is SNEGSKA (reference sequence). The CDR3 totals 18 residues. CDR3 nucleotides: TGCAGTGCAAACGCAGGGGGCAGGTCCGACTCTGGGGCCAACGTCCTGACTTTC. Translating it yields CSANAGGRSDSGANVLTF.

This clonotype was seen a few times. V usage is TRBV4-3 and J usage is TRBJ2-2; no clear D. CDR1 is LGHNA, CDR2 YSLEER, per germline. V dropped 4 bases and J dropped 5 bases, with 14 bases sitting between them. The CDR3 runs to 15 residues. The CDR3 DNA reads as TGCGCCAGCAGCCCCGGGCGGCTCCTAACCGGGGAGCTGTTTTTT. Translated, it gives CASSPGRLLTGELFF.

This clonotype was counted many times. This rearrangement joins TRBV12-3 or TRBV12-4 to TRBJ1-2; no clear D. The ends were cut back, 6 bases at V and 7 bases at J, with 15 bases in the middle. This CDR3 contains 13 residues. CDR3 in amino acids: CASSPQKRGGYTF. The DNA for the CDR3 is TGTGCCAGCAGCCCACAGAAACGAGGTGGCTACACCTTC.

This clonotype was recorded a few times. Germline is not matched at one junction end, which may reflect a read error. The chain links TRBV7-6 to TRBJ2-7; D unclear. Germline V CDR1 and CDR2: SGHVS, FNYEAQ. The CDR3 has 13 residues. The CDR3 DNA sequence: TGTGCCAGCAGCCCCCTACCCCCATACGGGCAGTACTTC. The encoded protein is CASSPLPPYGQYF.

This chain joins TRBV2 and TRBJ1-5; D perhaps matches TRBD1 (6 bases). Germline V gene sequence: CDR1 SNHLY, CDR2 FYNNEI. This CDR3 has 14 amino acids. The ends were cut back, 9 bases at V and 3 bases at J, with 15 bases in the middle. CDR3 bases: TGTGCCAGTAAACGACAGGCCCACAATCAGCCCCAGCATTTT. It yields the protein CASKRQAHNQPQHF. Complete variable domain (other parts from reference TRBV2 and TRBJ1-5): EPEVTQTPSHQVTQMGQEVILRCVPISNHLYFYWYRQILGQKVEFLVSFYNNEISEKSEIFDDQFSVERPDGSNFTLKIRSTKLEDSAMYFCASKRQAHNQPQHFGDGTRLSIL.